These 32 T cell receptor beta chains were all obtained from the same sample, sequenced in a study of cytomegalovirus exposure and HLA in healthy donors. Both 60 Vbeta primers and 13 Jbeta primers went into the PCR. Sequencing was performed with immunoSEQ multiplex PCR; in TCRdb, only in-frame clones are kept and a portion is missing. The data contain 150,000 to 200,000 clones, more than 60% of them singletons. Sequencing was performed on PBMCs. The receptors were sampled from a woman aged 40 to 50 in good health and CMV-seropositive.

The chain employs TRBV5-1 and TRBJ2-3; the D gene is possibly TRBD2 (6 bases). The CDR3 has 15 residues. CDR1 is SGHRS and CDR2 is YFSETQ in the germline V gene. Trimming took 0 bases from V and 2 from J, leaving 10 bases between them. This CDR3 reads CASSLGAGNTDTQYF. The CDR3 coding sequence is TGCGCCAGCAGCTTGGGGGCGGGAAACACAGATACGCAGTATTTT.

The chain is built from TRBV5-6 and TRBJ2-7, with a tentative D call TRBD2 (7 bases). CDR1 is SGHDT, CDR2 YYEEEE, per germline. Trimming took off 4 bases at V and 0 bases at J, with 11 bases between the two ends. The CDR3 covers 14 residues. This CDR3 is CASSSGTFSYEQYF. CDR3 DNA sequence: TGTGCCAGCAGCAGCGGGACATTCTCCTACGAGCAGTACTTC.

This clone has only one observation. This chain links TRBV6-5 with TRBJ2-4; 13 bases agree with TRBD2. The CDR3 consists of 12 residues. After removal of 9 bases from V and 11 bases from J, the junction contained 4 bases not matched to a gene. Germline V gene lookup returns CDR1 MNHEY and CDR2 SVGAGI. The CDR3 sequence is CASGLAGDVQYF. CDR3 bases: TGTGCCAGTGGACTAGCGGGAGATGTTCAGTACTTC.

The chain uses TRBV19 and TRBJ2-3; a possible D gene is TRBD2 (6 bases). Looked up from germline, CDR1 is LNHDA and CDR2 is SQIVND (reference sequence). The CDR3 is 13 amino acids. Trimming removed 5 bases at V and 9 bases at J, with 15 bases between. This CDR3 is CASSATGGRTQYF. The CDR3 DNA reads TGTGCCAGTAGTGCCACTGGGGGGAGAACGCAGTATTTT. The entire variable domain, with the rest obtained from reference TRBV19 and TRBJ2-3, is as follows: DGGITQSPKYLFRKEGQNVTLSCEQNLNHDAMYWYRQDPGQGLRLIYYSQIVNDFQKGDIAEGYSVSREKKESFPLTVTSAQKNPTAFYLCASSATGGRTQYFGPGTRLTVL.

The count of this clone is one. The J gene is TRBJ2-7, the V gene TRBV7-2; D possibly corresponds to TRBD2 (5 bases). Germline CDR1 SGHTA, CDR2 FQGNSA. V dropped 5 bases and J dropped 7 bases, with 18 bases sitting between them. This CDR3 contains 14 residues. The CDR3 reads CASSPGLSPGEQYF. The CDR3 bases are TGTGCCAGCAGCCCCGGACTGTCCCCCGGAGAGCAGTACTTC. The whole variable domain, remainder taken from reference TRBV7-2 and TRBJ2-7, is GAGVSQSPSNKVTEKGKDVELRCDPISGHTALYWYRQSLGQGLEFLIYFQGNSAPDKSGLPSDRFSAERTGGSVSTLTIQRTQQEDSAVYLCASSPGLSPGEQYFGPGTRLTVT.

Only a few counts were recorded for this clone. The rearrangement links TRBV2 to TRBJ1-6; TRBD1 might be the D (6 bases). CDR3 length: 14 residues. V dropped 6 bases and J dropped 13 bases, with 19 bases sitting between them. CDR1 and CDR2 (germline): SNHLY, FYNNEI. DNA for the CDR3: TGTGCCAGCAGGTCCCCAGAGACAGGTTTTCCCCTCCACTTT. Residues: CASRSPETGFPLHF. The variable domain in full, with the rest retrieved from reference TRBV2 and TRBJ1-6, is EPEVTQTPSHQVTQMGQEVILRCVPISNHLYFYWYRQILGQKVEFLVSFYNNEISEKSEIFDDQFSVERPDGSNFTLKIRSTKLEDSAMYFCASRSPETGFPLHFGNGTRLTVT.

The chain carries TRBV28 and TRBJ2-7; D is unclear. Between the trimmed V and J ends, which lost 5 bases and 3 bases, there was a span of 5 bases. The CDR3 extends over 11 amino acids. The germline CDR1 and CDR2 sequences are MDHEN and SYDVKM. CDR3 protein: CASSRHYEQYF. CDR3 in DNA: TGTGCCAGCAGTCGACACTACGAGCAGTACTTC.

As regards this clone: This likely comes from a read error, as the CDR3 has no conserved phenylalanine or tryptophan at its end. The J gene is TRBJ1-2, the V gene TRBV6-5; D remains ambiguous. CDR1 is MNHEY and CDR2 is SVGAGI in the germline V gene. The CDR3 spans 15 residues. Deletions cut 8 bases from V and 8 bases from J, with 24 bases between. The CDR3 bases are TGTGCCAGCTCGCGTGATAGGAACAGCTTTCTGGGCTACACCCTC. This sequence encodes CASSRDRNSFLGYTL.

This rearrangement joins TRBV28 to TRBJ2-6; D remains unclear. Germline values: CDR1 MDHEN, CDR2 SYDVKM. V was cut by 3 bases and J by 0 bases, with 9 bases left in between. The CDR3 consists of 16 residues. Here the CDR3 DNA reads TGTGCCAGCAGTTTTCGACTGTACTCTGGGGCCAACGTCCTGACTTTC. Translation gives CASSFRLYSGANVLTF.

This CDR3 is CASSPRTDYEQYF. For the CDR3, the DNA is TGTGCCAGCAGCCCCAGGACAGATTACGAGCAGTACTTC. The rearrangement links TRBV7-2 to TRBJ2-5, with TRBD1 as a possible D gene (6 bases). The J call is in doubt because the DNA end fits TRBJ2-7 better. Germline V gene lookup returns CDR1 SGHTA and CDR2 FQGNSA. This CDR3 contains 13 residues.

The chain uses TRBV7-8 and TRBJ1-1; D possibly corresponds to TRBD1 (6 bases). The CDR3 runs 12 residues. CDR1 is SGHVS and CDR2 is FQNEAQ in the germline V gene. V lost 1 base to trimming and J lost 10 bases, with 10 bases between them. The chain's CDR3 is CASSLGGRGAFF. Here the CDR3 DNA reads TGTGCCAGCAGCTTAGGAGGCAGGGGAGCTTTCTTT. The whole variable domain, filled in from reference TRBV7-8 and TRBJ1-1, reads GAGVSQSPRYKVAKRGQDVALRCDPISGHVSLFWYQQALGQGPEFLTYFQNEAQLDKSGLPSDRFFAERPEGSVSTLKIQRTQQEDSAVYLCASSLGGRGAFFGQGTRLTVV.

The CDR3: CSAGAGDPGEQYF. The CDR3, as DNA: TGCAGCGCTGGGGCGGGGGACCCGGGGGAGCAGTACTTC. The chain couples TRBV29-1 to TRBJ2-7; 7 bases agree with TRBD2. After removal of 7 bases from V and 7 bases from J, the junction contained 13 bases not matched to a gene. In germline, CDR1 is SQVTM, CDR2 ANQGSEA. The CDR3 length is 13 residues.

The chain recombines TRBV28 with TRBJ2-5; 8 bases align to TRBD2. Germline trimming cut 3 bases from V and 2 bases from J; bases unmatched to any gene: 11. Germline V lookup: CDR1 MDHEN, CDR2 SYDVKM. There are 17 residues in the CDR3. CDR3 residues: CASSLGQVAGTQETQYF. The DNA of the CDR3 is TGTGCCAGCAGTTTGGGGCAGGTAGCGGGGACGCAAGAGACCCAGTACTTC.

V and J are TRBV2 and TRBJ2-5; 11 bases match TRBD2. The trim removed 5 bases at V and 2 bases at J, leaving 1 base unmatched. Germline CDR1 SNHLY, CDR2 FYNNEI. The CDR3 runs 14 residues. CDR3 sequence (DNA): TGTGCCAGCAGTCGGACTAGCGGGCAAGAGACCCAGTACTTC. Its translation: CASSRTSGQETQYF.

The chain carries TRBV7-3 and TRBJ2-7, with TRBD2 matching over 8 bases. The CDR3 has 17 amino acids. Trimming removed 2 bases from V and 5 bases from J; junction bases left unmatched: 14. Germline values: CDR1 SGHTA, CDR2 FQGTGA. CDR3 nucleotides: TGTGCCAGCAGCTTATCTGCGACTAGCGTTTGGTCTAACGAGCAGTACTTC. This sequence encodes CASSLSATSVWSNEQYF.

This chain connects TRBV27 to TRBJ2-7, with a possible D match to TRBD2 (5 bases). V lost 3 bases to trimming and J lost 2 bases, with 11 bases between them. In germline, CDR1 is MNHEY, CDR2 SMNVEV (reference sequence). The CDR3 has 14 amino acids. The DNA of the CDR3 is TGTGCCAGCAGTTTTCCCGGGAAACCCTACGAGCAGTACTTC. Residues: CASSFPGKPYEQYF.

The J gene is TRBJ1-4, the V gene TRBV7-2, with 9 bases fitting TRBD1. Trimming cost V 6 bases and J 7 bases; bases outside gene matches: 3. The CDR3 is 13 amino acids. CDR1 is SGHTA and CDR2 is FQGNSA in the germline V gene. CDR3 DNA: TGTGCCAGCAGGGGACAGGGTGCTGAAAAACTGTTTTTT. It translates to CASRGQGAEKLFF.

The genes are TRBV19 and TRBJ2-7; 8 bases map to TRBD2. Germline-derived CDR1 and CDR2 are LNHDA and SQIVND (reference sequence). Trimming took 4 bases from V and 4 from J; bases not matched to a gene: 9. This CDR3 spans 15 amino acids. CDR3 DNA: TGTGCCAGTAGTAGCACCGGGACTAGTCTTTACGAGCAGTACTTC. Amino acid sequence: CASSSTGTSLYEQYF.

The chain couples TRBV15 to TRBJ2-2; tentatively, D is TRBD1 (5 bases). Germline values: CDR1 LNHNV, CDR2 YYDKDF (reference sequence). The CDR3 extends over 15 amino acids. The V and J ends lost 3 bases and 0 bases respectively, with 8 bases between them. CDR3 region: CATSSRQPNTGELFF. In nucleotides, the CDR3 is TGTGCCACCAGCAGCCGACAGCCGAACACCGGGGAGCTGTTTTTT. The variable domain in full, completed from reference TRBV15 and TRBJ2-2, reads DAMVIQNPRYQVTQFGKPVTLSCSQTLNHNVMYWYQQKSSQAPKLLFHYYDKDFNNEADTPDNFQSRRPNTSFCFLDIRSPGLGDTAMYLCATSSRQPNTGELFFGEGSRLTVL.

This clone has only a few counts. The J gene is TRBJ2-1, the V gene TRBV14; 8 positions agree with TRBD2. The CDR3 is 14 amino acids. V was pared by 2 bases and J by 4 bases, with 1 base of the junction left unmatched. The V gene's germline CDR1 is SGHDN and CDR2 FVKESK. The CDR3 loop is CASSQRLAYNEQFF. The CDR3 region has the DNA TGTGCCAGCAGCCAAAGACTAGCGTACAATGAGCAGTTCTTC.

The CDR3, as DNA: TGTGCCAGCAGTTTATCGTTAGGGGGCGAGCAGTACTTC. Translating gives CASSLSLGGEQYF. This chain joins TRBV27 and TRBJ2-7, with D perhaps TRBD1 (6 bases). This CDR3 spans 13 amino acids. Deletions cut 0 bases from V and 6 bases from J, with 9 bases between. Germline assignment: CDR1 MNHEY and CDR2 SMNVEV (reference sequence).

The CDR3 is CASSILASGRASEQYF. The CDR3 DNA reads as TGTGCCAGTAGTATTTTGGCTAGCGGGAGGGCCAGTGAGCAGTACTTC. The V and J genes are TRBV19 and TRBJ2-7, with TRBD2 matching over 12 bases. With V trimmed by 3 bases and J by 7 bases, 10 bases remained unmatched. CDR3 length: 16 amino acids. Germline V CDR1 and CDR2: LNHDA, SQIVND (reference sequence).

This chain connects TRBV30 to TRBJ2-7, with D possibly matching TRBD1 (6 bases). V was clipped by 1 base and J by 7 bases, with 11 bases between them. This CDR3 region has 12 residues. From germline, CDR1 is GTSNPN and CDR2 SVGIG (reference sequence). The CDR3 loop is CAWSDRVQEQYF. The CDR3 region has the DNA TGTGCCTGGAGTGACAGGGTGCAGGAGCAGTACTTC.

This chain links TRBV6-5 with TRBJ1-5; TRBD1 matches at 7 bases. CDR1 and CDR2 (germline): MNHEY, SVGAGI. The J segment lost 7 bases and the V segment lost 6 bases, leaving 12 bases of the junction unmatched. CDR3 size: 15 residues. This CDR3 is CASSPRTGVRQPQHF. The CDR3 bases are TGTGCCAGCAGCCCCAGGACAGGAGTACGGCAGCCCCAGCATTTT.

V gene TRBV7-2 combines with J gene TRBJ1-2; 10 nucleotides agree with TRBD1. The CDR3 sequence is 15 residues long. The V segment lost 4 bases and the J segment 4 bases; nucleotides outside the gene matches: 6. Germline loops: CDR1 SGHTA, CDR2 FQGNSA. The CDR3 bases are TGTGCCAGCAGCTCGGGACAGGGGCCGGTCTATGGCTACACCTTC. Amino acids: CASSSGQGPVYGYTF. Together with reference TRBV7-2 and TRBJ1-2, the CDR3 gives the full variable domain: GAGVSQSPSNKVTEKGKDVELRCDPISGHTALYWYRQSLGQGLEFLIYFQGNSAPDKSGLPSDRFSAERTGGSVSTLTIQRTQQEDSAVYLCASSSGQGPVYGYTFGSGTRLTVV.

This clone showed up just a few times. The rearrangement uses TRBV29-1 and TRBJ2-1; 14 nucleotides agree with TRBD2. Germline values: CDR1 SQVTM, CDR2 ANQGSEA. Trimming cost V 4 bases and J 4 bases; bases outside gene matches: 9. CDR3 length: 17 residues. The CDR3 bases are TGCAGCGTTGTTGGACTAGCGGGAGGATTATGGTACAATGAGCAGTTCTTC. Amino acids: CSVVGLAGGLWYNEQFF.

The chain joins TRBV28 to TRBJ1-5; 7 positions agree with TRBD1. Trimming took 5 bases from V and 3 from J; bases not matched to a gene: 13. There are 17 residues in the CDR3. Germline-derived CDR1 and CDR2 are MDHEN and SYDVKM. The CDR3 DNA sequence: TGTGCCAGCAGTCCCCAGAGAGGACAGGTTCCCAATCAGCCCCAGCATTTT. It translates to CASSPQRGQVPNQPQHF.

This chain uses TRBV5-4 with TRBJ2-7, with unresolved D. This CDR3 is 15 amino acids long. Germline CDR1 SGHNT, CDR2 YYREEE (reference sequence). V lost 0 bases and J 2 bases, leaving 12 bases between the germline ends. CDR3 nucleotides: TGTGCCAGCAGCTTGGATCGCAGTTCCGCCTACGAGCAGTACTTC. Translated: CASSLDRSSAYEQYF.

This clone was detected once. V gene TRBV6-4 combines with J gene TRBJ1-5; a possible D gene is TRBD1 (5 bases). This CDR3 region has 15 residues. Germline V gene lookup returns CDR1 MRHNA and CDR2 SNTAGT. V dropped 0 bases and J dropped 2 bases, with 8 bases sitting between them. The CDR3 protein is CASSDSAGRNQPQHF. CDR3 coding DNA: TGTGCCAGCAGTGACTCGGCGGGACGCAATCAGCCCCAGCATTTT.

This chain uses TRBV28 with TRBJ2-7, with D perhaps TRBD2 (5 bases). Germline V gene sequence: CDR1 MDHEN, CDR2 SYDVKM. The CDR3 spans 13 residues. With 5 bases removed from V and 3 bases from J, the gap between germline ends came to 11 bases. The CDR3 loop is CASSEGRNYEQYF. CDR3 nucleotides: TGTGCCAGCAGTGAGGGTAGGAACTACGAGCAGTACTTC.

The chain couples TRBV10-3 to TRBJ1-2, with D perhaps TRBD1 (5 bases). From germline, CDR1 is ENHRY and CDR2 SYGVKD. This CDR3 spans 15 amino acids. The germline V and J ends were trimmed by 5 bases and 4 bases, with 17 bases remaining between them. CDR3 sequence (DNA): TGTGCCATCAGTTCATCTTGGGGGGATGGCTATGGCTACACCTTC. This translates into CAISSSWGDGYGYTF.

This chain connects TRBV7-2 to TRBJ2-2; 9 bases align to TRBD1. J gave up 4 bases and V 1 base, and 4 bases lay outside the gene matches. This CDR3 region has 16 residues. From germline, CDR1 is SGHTA and CDR2 FQGNSA. As DNA, the CDR3 is TGTGCCAGCAGCTTAGGGGGACAGGGATTCACCGGGGAGCTGTTTTTT. As protein: CASSLGGQGFTGELFF.